The T cell receptor (beta chain) under discussion was sequenced for a study of immune heterogeneity within non-small cell lung tumors (dated by TCRdb to 2017 to 2018). Background for the entire study: By histology, several squamous cell carcinomas, nine to ten non-squamous carcinomas and 1 tumor not otherwise specified were included. Whole-exome sequencing, RNA-seq and TCR beta repertoire sequencing were combined for multiple spatially distinct regions from each NSCLC tumor so that intratumoral immune heterogeneity could be examined. TCR repertoire analysis included 55 to 65 tumor loci from about 15 patients, whereas transcriptome data included only about 48 loci from 12 patients. Binding of neoantigens to the HLA alleles of each patient was predicted with netMHCpan-3.0 for mutant peptides of 8 to 11 amino acids.

As concerns this clonotype: The antigen it recognizes is unknown. There are no base qualities to consult, and no much larger clone falls within one base.

CDR3 length: 13 amino acids, cysteine to phenylalanine. The sequence is cut down to CDR3 DNA, 39 bases in frame from base 1. From the germline V gene (reference sequence), CDR1 is DFQATT and CDR2 is SNEGSKA. V is cut back by 3 bases and J by 4 bases, with 2 bases in the junction unmatched. The research as a whole found: High-frequency TCR beta clonotypes were largely distinct between individual patients. Within a given patient, the same dominant CDR3B clonotypes showed up repeatedly across loci, although different tumor locations also carried unique high-frequency clones. Local T-cell repertoire clonality showed a statistically significant but moderate positive correlation with local tumor mutational burden (R roughly 0.35).

Genomic DNA extracted from bulk tumor tissue served as TCR template, with 600 to 700 ng gDNA amplified per sample. Multiple biopsies per primary tumor were taken during surgery, spaced as far apart as possible within the tumor mass. The study cohort was described as untreated and was composed of newly diagnosed NSCLC cases undergoing curative surgery. The donors were some 14 patients with newly diagnosed non-small cell lung cancer who were having surgery with curative intent. Resected tumor masses were reviewed by two independent pathologists. Only high-quality DNA and RNA samples were carried forward to sequencing. A multiplex PCR system amplified the TCR beta CDR3 region, with a first 10-cycle round using 32 V-gene forward and 13 J-gene reverse primers. First-round PCR used a QIAGEN Multiplex PCR Kit, and primer sequences were filed in Chinese patent CN105087789A. Illumina universal primers were added in a second PCR round performed with the Phusion High-Fidelity PCR Kit. Sequencing of the TCR libraries was done on the Illumina HiSeq X Ten platform in paired-end mode with a 151 bp read length. On the authors' methods: Reads without multiplex PCR primers were removed using Cutadapt, read pairs were merged using PEAR, and CDR3 regions were called using MiXCR with default settings. Repertoire diversity was assessed by Shannon entropy, and clonality was calculated as one minus the Shannon entropy divided by the ln of the count of productive unique sequences. Clonotypes at a frequency of at least 0.5% were defined as dominant or high-frequency T-cell clones. TCRdb reanalyzed the raw reads on its own, using fastp at Q25 for trimming and MiXCR for clone calling, and kept in-frame beta chains. CDR3 protein sequences are deduplicated, and each keeps its most common genes and DNA. In this record, the V and J calls reflect TCRdb's handling and not the investigators' own analysis. The sample table contains over 2,500 distinct CDR3 sequences; only one count was recorded for around 50% of them. Of the sample, approximately 8.2% falls within the top ten clones.

Sample: lung tumor tissue. This TCR derives from a woman between 55 and 75 years old with non-small cell lung cancer. The chain employs TRBV20-1 and TRBJ1-2; TRBD1 fits 10 bases in the junction. CDR3 loop: CSARTGGPYGYTF. The DNA reads TGCAGTGCTAGGACAGGGGGCCCCTATGGCTACACCTTC.